The text below deals with one TCR beta chain. PCR used 60 Vbeta primers and 13 Jbeta primers. Sequencing used immunoSEQ multiplex PCR; TCRdb keeps in-frame clones, though not all of them. Found here are about 160,000 clones, 75% to 85% of them singletons; the top ten hold over 10%. This specimen comes from a study of cytomegalovirus exposure and HLA in healthy donors. The CDR3 sequence is 16 residues long. Unmatched junction bases numbered 12, after V lost 5 bases and J lost 5 bases. CDR1 MNHEY and CDR2 SMNVEV come from the germline V gene (reference sequence). The chain is built from TRBV27 and TRBJ2-1; 7 bases map to TRBD2. The sample was PBMCs. The sequence was collected from a woman aged 45-65 years in good health and CMV-seronegative. CDR3 sequence (DNA): TGTGCCAGCAGTCCCCATAACCGCGCGGGGGACAATGAGCAGTTCTTC. This translates into CASSPHNRAGDNEQFF.